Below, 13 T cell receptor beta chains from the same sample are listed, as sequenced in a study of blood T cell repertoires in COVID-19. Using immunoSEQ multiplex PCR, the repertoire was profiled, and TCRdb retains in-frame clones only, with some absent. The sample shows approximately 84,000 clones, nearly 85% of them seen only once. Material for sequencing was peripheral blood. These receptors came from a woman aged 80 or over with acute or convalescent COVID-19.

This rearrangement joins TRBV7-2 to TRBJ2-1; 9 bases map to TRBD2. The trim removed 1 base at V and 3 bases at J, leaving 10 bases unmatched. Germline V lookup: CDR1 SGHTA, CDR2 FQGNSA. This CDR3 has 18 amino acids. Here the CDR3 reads CASSLVGPSGAFYNEQFF. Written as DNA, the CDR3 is TGTGCCAGCAGCTTAGTGGGACCTAGCGGGGCATTCTACAATGAGCAGTTCTTC.

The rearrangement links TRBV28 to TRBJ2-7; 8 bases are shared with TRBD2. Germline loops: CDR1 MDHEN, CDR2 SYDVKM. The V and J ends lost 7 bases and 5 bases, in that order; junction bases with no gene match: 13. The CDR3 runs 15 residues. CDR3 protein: CASIPGGGIFNEQYF. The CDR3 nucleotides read TGTGCCAGCATCCCCGGCGGGGGGATATTCAACGAGCAGTACTTC.

The chain's CDR3 is CASSLIDRRGGYTF. CDR3 in DNA: TGTGCCAGCAGCTTGATCGATAGAAGGGGAGGCTACACCTTC. The gene calls are TRBV11-2 and TRBJ1-2, with D possibly matching TRBD1 (5 bases). The germline CDR1 and CDR2 sequences are SGHAT and FQNNGV. The V end lost 3 bases, the J end lost 8 bases, and 16 bases lay between the germline ends. The CDR3 has 14 amino acids.

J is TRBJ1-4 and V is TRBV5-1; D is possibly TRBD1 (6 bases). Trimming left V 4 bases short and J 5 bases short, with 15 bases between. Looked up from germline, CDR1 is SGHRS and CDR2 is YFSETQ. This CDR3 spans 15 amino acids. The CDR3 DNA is TGCGCCAGCAGCCCTTCAGGGGCACCGAATGAAAAACTGTTTTTT. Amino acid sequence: CASSPSGAPNEKLFF.

Here the CDR3 reads CASSLGETQYF. The CDR3 DNA reads as TGTGCCAGCAGTTTGGGCGAGACCCAGTACTTC. The V call is TRBV12-3 or TRBV12-4, the J call TRBJ2-5; D gene ambiguous. V lost 3 bases and J lost 5, with 4 bases in between. There are 11 residues in the CDR3.

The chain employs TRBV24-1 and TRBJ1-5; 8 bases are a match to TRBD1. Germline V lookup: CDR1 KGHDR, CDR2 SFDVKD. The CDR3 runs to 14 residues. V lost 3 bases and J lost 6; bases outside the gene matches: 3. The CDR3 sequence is CATSDRQGLQPQHF. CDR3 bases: TGTGCCACCAGTGATCGACAGGGGCTTCAGCCCCAGCATTTT.

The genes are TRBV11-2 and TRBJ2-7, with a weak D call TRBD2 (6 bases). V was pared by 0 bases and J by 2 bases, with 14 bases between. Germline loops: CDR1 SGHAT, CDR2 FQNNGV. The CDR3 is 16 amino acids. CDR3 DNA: TGTGCCAGCAGCTTAGATACCGGGACTTCTACCTACGAGCAGTACTTC. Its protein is CASSLDTGTSTYEQYF.

The CDR3 region is CATSMASGGQYEQYF. The CDR3 nucleotides are TGTGCCACCAGCATGGCTAGCGGGGGGCAGTACGAGCAGTACTTC. The chain couples TRBV15 to TRBJ2-7, with 11 bases lining up with TRBD2. The CDR3 runs 15 residues. Germline CDR1 and CDR2: LNHNV and YYDKDF (reference sequence). The V and J ends lost 4 bases and 4 bases, in that order; junction bases with no gene match: 6.

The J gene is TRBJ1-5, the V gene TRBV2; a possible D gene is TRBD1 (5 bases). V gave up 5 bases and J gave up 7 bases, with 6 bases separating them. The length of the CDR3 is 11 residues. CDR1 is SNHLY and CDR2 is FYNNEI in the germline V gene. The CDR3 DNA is TGTGCCAGCAGTTCAGGGCAGCCCCAGCATTTT. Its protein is CASSSGQPQHF. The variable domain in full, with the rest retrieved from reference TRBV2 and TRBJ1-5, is EPEVTQTPSHQVTQMGQEVILRCVPISNHLYFYWYRQILGQKVEFLVSFYNNEISEKSEIFDDQFSVERPDGSNFTLKIRSTKLEDSAMYFCASSSGQPQHFGDGTRLSIL.

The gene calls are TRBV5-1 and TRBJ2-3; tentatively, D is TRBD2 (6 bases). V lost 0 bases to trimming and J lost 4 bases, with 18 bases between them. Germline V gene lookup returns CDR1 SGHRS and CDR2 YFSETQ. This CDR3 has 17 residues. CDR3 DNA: TGCGCCAGCAGCTTGGGACTAGTGTTTCCCATCGCAGATACGCAGTATTTT. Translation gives CASSLGLVFPIADTQYF.

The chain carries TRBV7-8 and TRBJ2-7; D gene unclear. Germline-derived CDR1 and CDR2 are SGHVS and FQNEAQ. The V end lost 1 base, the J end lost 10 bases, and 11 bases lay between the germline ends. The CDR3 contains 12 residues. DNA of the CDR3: TGTGCCAGCAGCTTAGGGCTCAGTGGCCAGTACTTC. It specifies CASSLGLSGQYF.

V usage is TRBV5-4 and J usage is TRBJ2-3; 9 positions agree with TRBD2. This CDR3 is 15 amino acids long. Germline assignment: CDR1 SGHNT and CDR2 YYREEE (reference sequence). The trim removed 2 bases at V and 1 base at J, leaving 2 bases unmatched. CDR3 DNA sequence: TGTGCCAGCAGCTTAGCGGGAGGAGGCACAGATACGCAGTATTTT. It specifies CASSLAGGGTDTQYF.

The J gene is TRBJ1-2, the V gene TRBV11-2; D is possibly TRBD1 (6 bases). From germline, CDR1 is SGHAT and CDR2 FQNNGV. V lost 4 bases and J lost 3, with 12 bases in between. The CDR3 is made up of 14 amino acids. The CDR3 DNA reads TGTGCCAGCAGCTCAAGGACAGATTACTATGGCTACACCTTC. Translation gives CASSSRTDYYGYTF.